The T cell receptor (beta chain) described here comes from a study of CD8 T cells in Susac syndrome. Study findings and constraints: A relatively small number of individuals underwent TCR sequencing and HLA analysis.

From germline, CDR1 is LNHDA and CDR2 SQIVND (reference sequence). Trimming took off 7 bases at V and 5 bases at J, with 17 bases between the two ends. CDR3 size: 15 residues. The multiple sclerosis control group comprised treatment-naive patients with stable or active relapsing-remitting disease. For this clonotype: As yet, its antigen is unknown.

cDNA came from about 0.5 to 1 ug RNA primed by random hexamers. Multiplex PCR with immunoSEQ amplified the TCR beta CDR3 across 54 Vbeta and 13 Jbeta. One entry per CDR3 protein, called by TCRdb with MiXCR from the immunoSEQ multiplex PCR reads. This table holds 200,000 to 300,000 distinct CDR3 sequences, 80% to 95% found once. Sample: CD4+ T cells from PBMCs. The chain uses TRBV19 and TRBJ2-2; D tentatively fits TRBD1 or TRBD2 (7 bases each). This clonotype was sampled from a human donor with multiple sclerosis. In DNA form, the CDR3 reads TGTGCCAGTAAACAGCGGGACAGAAAGACCGGGGAGCTGTTTTTT. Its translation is CASKQRDRKTGELFF.